Below are 18 T cell receptor beta chains sequenced from a single sample in a study of blood T cells in healthy people across ages (dated by TCRdb to the mid-2010s). Receptors were amplified or captured by 5' RACE. Sequencing instrument: Illumina HiSeq 2500. A second roughly 6 to 12 cycle PCR used a sample-barcoded 5' primer and a J-beta primer mix. The public reads were quality trimmed at Q25 with fastp and then assembled into clones with MiXCR by TCRdb, keeping productive beta chains. Rows matching on CDR3 protein sequence are summarized as one entry with the most common DNA and genes. The sample has about 1.6 million distinct CDR3 sequences on record, 30% to 40% of them singletons. The ten largest clones represent around 10% of the sample. The sample consisted of blood. The receptor source for this set is a woman in her 30s in good health.

This clonotype was picked up many times. The CDR3 here is CASSRPTGRGADTQYF. CDR3 nucleotides: TGTGCCAGCAGCAGACCGACAGGGCGAGGTGCAGATACGCAGTATTTT. The chain employs TRBV5-6 and TRBJ2-3, with 7 bases matching TRBD1. V shed 4 bases and J 4 bases; nucleotides not matched to a gene: 12. Germline V gene lookup returns CDR1 SGHDT and CDR2 YYEEEE. This CDR3 is 16 amino acids long.

The genes are TRBV5-5 and TRBJ1-1, with 8 nucleotides matching TRBD1. From germline, CDR1 is SGHKS and CDR2 YYEKEE (reference sequence). This CDR3 region has 18 residues. The V segment lost 0 bases and the J segment 0 bases; nucleotides outside the gene matches: 10. The CDR3 nucleotides read TGTGCCAGCAGCTTGGGCCAGGGGGCCGGTCTAGTGAACACTGAAGCTTTCTTT. It translates to CASSLGQGAGLVNTEAFF.

A few counts support this clonotype. The V and J genes are TRBV30 and TRBJ2-1; no reliable D call. This CDR3 is built from 16 residues. CDR1 GTSNPN and CDR2 SVGIG come from the germline V gene (reference sequence). Trimming pared 1 base from V and 0 bases from J, leaving 13 bases between. The CDR3 nucleotides are TGTGCCTGGAGTGATGCGGCACGGAGCTCCTACAATGAGCAGTTCTTC. It yields the protein CAWSDAARSSYNEQFF.

CDR3 in DNA: TGTGCCAGCAGCCCCCGTTTTATAGAATCTAATGAAAAACTGTTTTTT. Amino acids: CASSPRFIESNEKLFF. This chain joins TRBV11-2 and TRBJ1-4; D unclear. This CDR3 has 16 residues. Trimming stripped 5 bases from V and 3 bases from J, with 16 bases between. Looked up from germline, CDR1 is SGHAT and CDR2 is FQNNGV.

This chain joins TRBV7-2 and TRBJ2-3; D is unclear. This CDR3 spans 14 amino acids. V lost 4 bases to trimming and J lost 4 bases, with 12 bases between them. Germline lookup yields CDR1 SGHTA and CDR2 FQGNSA. The CDR3 sequence: CASSSYRLADTQYF. CDR3 nucleotides: TGTGCCAGCAGCTCGTATCGACTGGCAGATACGCAGTATTTT. The variable domain in full, with the rest retrieved from reference TRBV7-2 and TRBJ2-3, is GAGVSQSPSNKVTEKGKDVELRCDPISGHTALYWYRQSLGQGLEFLIYFQGNSAPDKSGLPSDRFSAERTGGSVSTLTIQRTQQEDSAVYLCASSSYRLADTQYFGPGTRLTVL.

V gene TRBV29-1 combines with J gene TRBJ2-7; the D gene could be TRBD1 or TRBD2 (6 bases each). The V and J ends lost 8 bases and 6 bases respectively, with 32 bases between them. Germline CDR1 SQVTM, CDR2 ANQGSEA. The CDR3 runs 17 residues. CDR3 amino acids: CSTKGGLGEATIGEQYF. CDR3 DNA: TGCAGCACTAAAGGGGGGCTGGGGGAGGCAACTATTGGCGAGCAGTACTTC.

The chain links TRBV20-1 to TRBJ1-1; D call uncertain. Looked up from germline, CDR1 is DFQATT and CDR2 is SNEGSKA (reference sequence). The CDR3 length is 11 residues. The CDR3 reads CLRAHQTEAFF. CDR3 coding DNA: TGCTTGAGGGCCCACCAAACTGAAGCTTTCTTT.

This clonotype appeared a few times. The chain combines TRBV12-3 or TRBV12-4 with TRBJ2-7, with D uncertain. The CDR3 covers 15 residues. V lost 3 bases and J lost 1, with 13 bases in between. Here the CDR3 DNA reads TGTGCCAGCAGTTTCATGCTGAATCCATCCTACGAGCAGTACTTC. This gives the protein CASSFMLNPSYEQYF.

In this sample, this clonotype turned up a few times. The chain combines TRBV4-2 with TRBJ2-3, with 11 bases identical to TRBD1. V was pared by 0 bases and J by 13 bases, with 9 bases of the junction left unmatched. CDR1 LGHNA and CDR2 YNFKEQ come from the germline V gene. The CDR3 is made up of 15 amino acids. CDR3 nucleotides: TGTGCCAGCAGCCAAGAGACCGGAGGGGGACAGGGGGAGTATTTT. Translated, it gives CASSQETGGGQGEYF.

This clonotype was seen at least ten times. The chain carries TRBV5-1 and TRBJ2-7; 12 bases line up with TRBD2. CDR1 is SGHRS and CDR2 is YFSETQ in the germline V gene. The ends lost 4 bases at V and 0 bases at J; junction bases unmatched: 5. This CDR3 has 16 residues. The CDR3 bases are TGCGCCAGCAGCCCTAGGACTAGCGGGGCCTCCTACGAGCAGTACTTC. Amino acid sequence: CASSPRTSGASYEQYF.

The table lists this clonotype with a few counts. CDR3 DNA: TGTGCCAGCAGACTATTCGCGGGGCCCTGGGAGCAGTACTTC. Amino acids: CASRLFAGPWEQYF. The chain links TRBV27 to TRBJ2-7; perhaps TRBD2 as D (6 bases). This CDR3 is built from 14 residues. V lost 6 bases to trimming and J lost 7 bases, with 19 bases between them. Germline V gene lookup returns CDR1 MNHEY and CDR2 SMNVEV (reference sequence).

This clonotype showed up just a few times. The CDR3 reads CASSFQRHHSYEQYF. The CDR3 bases are TGTGCCAGCAGCTTTCAAAGGCACCACTCCTACGAGCAGTACTTC. V and J are TRBV5-6 and TRBJ2-7; no firm D call. Trimming cost V 2 bases and J 0 bases, with 12 bases left between them. The CDR3 has 15 residues. Germline-derived CDR1 and CDR2 are SGHDT and YYEEEE. Based on the CDR3 plus reference TRBV5-6 and TRBJ2-7, the full variable domain is DAGVTQSPTHLIKTRGQQVTLRCSPKSGHDTVSWYQQALGQGPQFIFQYYEEEERQRGNFPDRFSGHQFPNYSSELNVNALLLGDSALYLCASSFQRHHSYEQYFGPGTRLTVT.

The rearrangement joins TRBV18 to TRBJ2-3; no reliable D call. The V gene's germline CDR1 is KGHSH and CDR2 LQKENI. Trimming stripped 5 bases from V and 0 bases from J, with 18 bases between. CDR3 length equals 17 residues. This CDR3 reads CASSEAESPQSTDTQYF. The DNA for the CDR3 is TGTGCCAGCTCAGAAGCCGAATCTCCGCAGAGCACAGATACGCAGTATTTT.

This clonotype was counted between two and nine times. Being one base from a much bigger clone, this may be a read error. The chain is built from TRBV20-1 and TRBJ2-5; perhaps TRBD1 as D (6 bases). Looked up from germline, CDR1 is DFQATT and CDR2 is SNEGSKA (reference sequence). The CDR3 has 14 residues. V was shortened by 5 bases and J by 2 bases, with 15 bases between the two germline ends. The CDR3, as DNA: TGCAGTGCTGATGAGGACAGTCGTCAAGAGACCCAGTACTTC. Amino acids: CSADEDSRQETQYF.

The chain has TRBV6-6 and TRBJ1-4; the match to TRBD1 covers 10 bases. V dropped 7 bases and J dropped 7; count of bases not matched to a gene: 9. Germline V gives CDR1 MNHNY, CDR2 SVGAGI (reference sequence). CDR3 size: 15 residues. The CDR3 bases are TGTGCCAGCACGAAACCCGGGACAGGGGCTGAAAAACTGTTTTTT. It encodes CASTKPGTGAEKLFF.

The V and J genes are TRBV4-1 and TRBJ2-1; TRBD2 matches at 10 bases. Germline V gives CDR1 MGHRA, CDR2 YSYEKL. V trimming: 1 base; J trimming: 5 bases; junction bases outside the gene matches: 5. This CDR3 region has 16 residues. The CDR3 reads CASSQGQLAGNNEQFF. In nucleotides, the CDR3 is TGCGCCAGCAGCCAAGGCCAACTAGCGGGGAACAATGAGCAGTTCTTC.

This chain joins TRBV29-1 and TRBJ2-1; D is unclear. Trimming removed 5 bases from V and 6 bases from J, with 17 bases in between. Germline CDR1 reads SQVTM; CDR2 reads ANQGSEA. The CDR3 length is 14 residues. The CDR3 bases are TGCAGCGTTCCCGGATCAAGATCCATCAATGAGCAGTTCTTC. This translates into CSVPGSRSINEQFF.

This clonotype was counted between two and nine times. The rearrangement links TRBV29-1 to TRBJ1-5, with a possible D match to TRBD1 (5 bases). The germline CDR1 and CDR2 sequences are SQVTM and ANQGSEA. This CDR3 is 13 amino acids long. The V end was cut by 6 bases, the J end by 5 bases, with 14 bases between. CDR3 in DNA: TGCAGCGTACGGCAGGGCCCTGATCAGCCCCAGCATTTT. It yields the protein CSVRQGPDQPQHF.